These 20 T cell receptor beta chains originate from one sample sequenced in a study of OX40 agonist ivuxolimab in advanced cancers. Sequencing used immunoSEQ multiplex PCR; TCRdb keeps in-frame clones, though not all of them. This repertoire shows 80,000 or so clones, roughly nine tenths found once; its top ten account for around 0.18%. Source: CD4+ or CD8+ T cells sorted from blood, taken in a trial of the OX40 agonist ivuxolimab. All receptors derive from an adult with an advanced solid tumor such as melanoma, head and neck, liver or kidney cancer.

The V gene is TRBV11-1, the J gene TRBJ2-1; 7 bases are shared with TRBD2. The CDR3 has 17 residues. V lost 0 bases to trimming and J lost 5 bases; unmatched junction nucleotides: 10. Germline loops: CDR1 SGHAT, CDR2 FQDESV (reference sequence). For the CDR3, the DNA is TGTGCCAGCAGCTTAGCGTATCGCGGGAGCCTCAACAATGAGCAGTTCTTC. Translating it yields CASSLAYRGSLNNEQFF.

The chain links TRBV11-2 to TRBJ2-3; 7 nucleotides match TRBD1. The V and J ends lost 1 base and 2 bases, in that order; junction bases with no gene match: 6. The CDR3 extends over 16 amino acids. CDR1 SGHAT and CDR2 FQNNGV come from the germline V gene. The CDR3 DNA reads as TGTGCCAGCAGCTTAGGGACAGGTCAGAACACAGATACGCAGTATTTT. It is translated as CASSLGTGQNTDTQYF.

The rearrangement joins TRBV19 to TRBJ2-5; unclear D gene. The closer fit of TRBJ2-7 to the DNA end suggests the J call may be wrong. The CDR3 runs to 14 residues. Per germline, CDR1 LNHDA and CDR2 SQIVND (reference sequence). This chain's CDR3 is CASSSRLNRHEQYF. The CDR3 DNA reads TGTGCCAGTAGTTCCCGACTCAATCGGCACGAGCAGTACTTC.

The rearrangement links TRBV7-2 to TRBJ1-3; maybe TRBD1 (6 bases). In germline, CDR1 is SGHTA, CDR2 FQGNSA. This CDR3 is built from 15 residues. The germline V and J ends were trimmed by 1 base and 0 bases, with 7 bases remaining between them. CDR3 residues: CASSLVGGSGNTIYF. The CDR3 DNA follows: TGTGCCAGCAGCTTAGTAGGGGGCTCTGGAAACACCATATATTTT.

The J gene is TRBJ2-5, the V gene TRBV2; the D call may be TRBD1 or TRBD2 (6 bases each). Trimming pared 9 bases from V and 2 bases from J, leaving 13 bases between. The CDR3 is 13 amino acids. Germline V CDR1 and CDR2: SNHLY, FYNNEI. CDR3 sequence reads: CASSGQPQETQYF. For the CDR3, the DNA is TGTGCCAGTAGCGGACAGCCACAAGAGACCCAGTACTTC. The full variable domain, in which reference TRBV2 and TRBJ2-5 provide the parts outside the CDR3, is EPEVTQTPSHQVTQMGQEVILRCVPISNHLYFYWYRQILGQKVEFLVSFYNNEISEKSEIFDDQFSVERPDGSNFTLKIRSTKLEDSAMYFCASSGQPQETQYFGPGTRLLVL.

The CDR3 bases are TGTGCCAGCAGCTTAGTTCGCGGGACAGCCTATGGCTACACCTTC. Translating it yields CASSLVRGTAYGYTF. This chain uses TRBV7-8 with TRBJ1-2; 7 nucleotides line up with TRBD1. Germline-derived CDR1 and CDR2 are SGHVS and FQNEAQ. J was trimmed by 4 bases and V by 1 base; bases with no gene match: 6. The CDR3 spans 15 residues.

This chain uses TRBV30 with TRBJ2-1; D is unclear. CDR1 GTSNPN and CDR2 SVGIG come from the germline V gene (reference sequence). The CDR3 length is 11 residues. V was clipped by 5 bases and J by 2 bases, with 4 bases between them. In nucleotides, the CDR3 is TGTGCCTGGGCCGCCTACAATGAGCAGTTCTTC. This sequence encodes CAWAAYNEQFF.

This chain links TRBV19 with TRBJ2-7; 10 nucleotides match TRBD1. Per the germline V gene, CDR1 is LNHDA and CDR2 is SQIVND (reference sequence). Germline trimming cut 0 bases from V and 3 bases from J; bases unmatched to any gene: 2. The CDR3 has 15 amino acids. CDR3 amino acids: CASSIDGTGVYEQYF. The CDR3 coding sequence is TGTGCCAGTAGTATAGATGGGACAGGGGTCTACGAGCAGTACTTC.

This clone was counted only a few times. The CDR3 loop reads CASKGRYSGNTIYF. The DNA for the CDR3 is TGTGCCAGTAAAGGCCGTTACTCTGGAAACACCATATATTTT. This sequence joins TRBV19 and TRBJ1-3; D is undetermined. This CDR3 is 14 amino acids long. V lost 7 bases, J lost 0 bases, and 10 bases lay in between. CDR1 LNHDA and CDR2 SQIVND come from the germline V gene (reference sequence). Full variable domain (outside the CDR3, taken from reference TRBV19 and TRBJ1-3): DGGITQSPKYLFRKEGQNVTLSCEQNLNHDAMYWYRQDPGQGLRLIYYSQIVNDFQKGDIAEGYSVSREKKESFPLTVTSAQKNPTAFYLCASKGRYSGNTIYFGEGSWLTVV.

V is TRBV10-1 and J is TRBJ2-2; D might be TRBD1 (6 bases). The CDR3 covers 14 residues. Germline assignment: CDR1 WNHNN and CDR2 SYGVQD (reference sequence). The V gene lost 6 bases and the J gene lost 2 bases, with 10 bases spanning the gap. The CDR3 DNA is TGCGCCAGCAGGGAGGACAGTAACACCGGGGAGCTGTTTTTT. This encodes CASREDSNTGELFF.

V gene TRBV5-1 combines with J gene TRBJ1-4; D remains unclear. The CDR3 has 15 residues. Looked up from germline, CDR1 is SGHRS and CDR2 is YFSETQ. V was shortened by 7 bases and J by 5 bases, with 18 bases between the two germline ends. DNA of the CDR3: TGCGCCAGCCAGCTATTAGGGCCGCCAAATGAAAAACTGTTTTTT. Protein: CASQLLGPPNEKLFF.

The chain recombines TRBV29-1 with TRBJ2-1; 7 nucleotides match TRBD1. Trimming cost V 7 bases and J 0 bases; bases outside gene matches: 6. In germline, CDR1 is SQVTM, CDR2 ANQGSEA. The length of the CDR3 is 14 residues. CDR3 nucleotide sequence: TGCAGCGACTCGACAGGGCTCTCCTACAATGAGCAGTTCTTC. Translated, it gives CSDSTGLSYNEQFF.

CDR3 sequence: CASSLDGGRVGQETQYF. Written as DNA, the CDR3 is TGTGCCAGCAGCTTAGATGGAGGTCGGGTAGGGCAAGAGACCCAGTACTTC. The V gene is TRBV7-9, the J gene TRBJ2-5; weak D call: TRBD2 (5 bases). CDR1 is SEHNR, CDR2 FQNEAQ, per germline (reference sequence). Trimming took 1 base from V and 2 from J, leaving 17 bases between them. This CDR3 has 17 amino acids. The full variable domain, rest sourced from reference TRBV7-9 and TRBJ2-5, is DTGVSQNPRHKITKRGQNVTFRCDPISEHNRLYWYRQTLGQGPEFLTYFQNEAQLEKSRLLSDRFSAERPKGSFSTLEIQRTEQGDSAMYLCASSLDGGRVGQETQYFGPGTRLLVL.

This clone appeared a single time. The chain is built from TRBV6-1 and TRBJ2-1; D is ambiguous. Germline CDR1 and CDR2: MNHNS and SASEGT. The CDR3 consists of 13 residues. The germline V and J ends were trimmed by 4 bases and 3 bases, with 7 bases remaining between them. CDR3 sequence: CASSVLFYNEQFF. The CDR3 coding sequence is TGTGCCAGCAGTGTTCTCTTCTACAATGAGCAGTTCTTC.

V is TRBV5-1 and J is TRBJ1-1, with TRBD1 as a possible D gene (5 bases). V was shortened by 0 bases and J by 3 bases, with 12 bases between the two germline ends. Germline V gene data show CDR1 as SGHRS and CDR2 as YFSETQ. The length of the CDR3 is 15 residues. The CDR3 spells CASSLGTGSYTEAFF. In DNA form, the CDR3 reads TGCGCCAGCAGCTTGGGCACAGGTAGTTACACTGAAGCTTTCTTT.

This chain joins TRBV27 and TRBJ2-2, with 14 bases that match TRBD2. J lost 14 bases, V lost 4 bases, and 6 bases had no gene match. Germline CDR1 is MNHEY and CDR2 is SMNVEV (reference sequence). The CDR3 totals 14 residues. The CDR3 loop reads CASSSRLAGGQLFF. Written as DNA, the CDR3 is TGTGCCAGCAGTTCCCGACTAGCGGGGGGGCAACTGTTTTTT.

This chain joins TRBV5-1 and TRBJ2-3, with 10 positions matching TRBD1. J lost 3 bases, V lost 4 bases, and 14 bases had no gene match. The CDR3 has 18 amino acids. Germline loops: CDR1 SGHRS, CDR2 YFSETQ. CDR3 region: CASSLGTGAAGVTDTQYF. The CDR3 coding sequence is TGCGCCAGCAGCCTCGGGACAGGGGCCGCAGGGGTAACAGATACGCAGTATTTT.

The gene calls are TRBV15 and TRBJ1-1; D not certain. Germline CDR1 LNHNV, CDR2 YYDKDF (reference sequence). V lost 0 bases, J lost 8 bases, and 19 bases lay in between. This CDR3 has 16 residues. CDR3 region: CATSRDIGRTGDEAFF. In DNA, the CDR3 is TGTGCCACCAGCAGAGATATCGGCCGGACGGGCGACGAAGCTTTCTTT.

This clone was seen only a few times. The gene calls are TRBV7-2 and TRBJ2-3; TRBD2 aligns across 10 bases. Germline CDR1 SGHTA, CDR2 FQGNSA. This CDR3 comprises 20 residues. V was clipped by 0 bases and J by 7 bases; unmatched bases: 19. CDR3 sequence (DNA): TGTGCCAGCAGCTTAGCCTATGCCGGGACAGCTAGCGGGAGCGTAAATACGCAGTATTTT. Translation: CASSLAYAGTASGSVNTQYF. The variable domain in full, completed from reference TRBV7-2 and TRBJ2-3, reads GAGVSQSPSNKVTEKGKDVELRCDPISGHTALYWYRQSLGQGLEFLIYFQGNSAPDKSGLPSDRFSAERTGGSVSTLTIQRTQQEDSAVYLCASSLAYAGTASGSVNTQYFGPGTRLTVL.

The V and J genes are TRBV19 and TRBJ1-2; D is unclear. CDR1 is LNHDA and CDR2 is SQIVND in the germline V gene (reference sequence). The CDR3 covers 15 residues. The V and J ends lost 4 bases and 0 bases respectively, with 12 bases between them. In DNA, the CDR3 is TGTGCCAGTAGTACCTTGGCGGTAGCTAACTATGGCTACACCTTC. Translation: CASSTLAVANYGYTF. Using reference TRBV19 and TRBJ1-2 for the parts outside the CDR3, the full variable domain is DGGITQSPKYLFRKEGQNVTLSCEQNLNHDAMYWYRQDPGQGLRLIYYSQIVNDFQKGDIAEGYSVSREKKESFPLTVTSAQKNPTAFYLCASSTLAVANYGYTFGSGTRLTVV.